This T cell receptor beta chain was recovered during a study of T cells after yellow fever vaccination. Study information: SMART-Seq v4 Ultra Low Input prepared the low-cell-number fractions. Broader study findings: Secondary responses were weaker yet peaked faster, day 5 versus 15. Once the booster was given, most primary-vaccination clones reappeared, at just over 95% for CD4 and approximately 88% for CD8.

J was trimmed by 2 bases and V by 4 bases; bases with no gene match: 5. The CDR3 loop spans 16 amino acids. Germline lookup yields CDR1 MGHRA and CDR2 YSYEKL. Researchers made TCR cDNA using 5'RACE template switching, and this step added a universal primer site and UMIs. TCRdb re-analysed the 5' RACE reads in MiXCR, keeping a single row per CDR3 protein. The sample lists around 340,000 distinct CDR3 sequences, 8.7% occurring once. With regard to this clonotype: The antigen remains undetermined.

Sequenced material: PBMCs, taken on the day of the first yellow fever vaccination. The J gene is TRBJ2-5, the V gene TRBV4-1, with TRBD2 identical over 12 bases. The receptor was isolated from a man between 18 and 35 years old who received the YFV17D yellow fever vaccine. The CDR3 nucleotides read TGCGCCAGCAGCCTACTAGCGGGGGGCTTTCAAGAGACCCAGTACTTC. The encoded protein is CASSLLAGGFQETQYF.